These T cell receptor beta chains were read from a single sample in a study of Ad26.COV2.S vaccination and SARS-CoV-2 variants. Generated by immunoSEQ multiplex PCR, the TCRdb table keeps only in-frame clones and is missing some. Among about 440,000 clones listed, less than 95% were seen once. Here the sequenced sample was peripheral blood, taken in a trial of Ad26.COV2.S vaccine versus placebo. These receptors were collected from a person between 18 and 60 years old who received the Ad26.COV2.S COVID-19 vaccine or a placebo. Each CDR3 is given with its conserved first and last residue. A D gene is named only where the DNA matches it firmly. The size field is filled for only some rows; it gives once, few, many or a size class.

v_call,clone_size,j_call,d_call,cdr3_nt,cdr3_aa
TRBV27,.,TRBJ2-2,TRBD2,TGTGCCAGCAGTTTATCGGCGGGAGATCCCGGGGAGCTGTTTTTT,CASSLSAGDPGELFF
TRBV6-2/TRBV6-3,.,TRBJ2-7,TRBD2,TGTGCCAGCAGTTACTCGAGATCGGCGGGGGGCTCCTACGAGCAGTACTTC,CASSYSRSAGGSYEQYF
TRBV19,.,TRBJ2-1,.,TGTGCCAGTAGTACCCTTATTAGGGCCAATGAGCAGTTCTTC,CASSTLIRANEQFF
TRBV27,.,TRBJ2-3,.,TGTGCCAGCAGTTGGTCGGATACGCAGTATTTT,CASSWSDTQYF
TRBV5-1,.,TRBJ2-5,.,TGCGCCAGCAGCTTGTACGGCGGAAAGACGTACCAAGAGACCCAGTACTTC,CASSLYGGKTYQETQYF
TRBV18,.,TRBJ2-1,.,TGTGCCAGCTCACCACCGAGGGAGTTTGGAATTGAGCAGTTCTTC,CASSPPREFGIEQFF
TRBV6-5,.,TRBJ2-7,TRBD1,TGTGCCAGCAGGAGGGACAGCTCCTACGAGCAGTACTTC,CASRRDSSYEQYF
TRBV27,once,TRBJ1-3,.,TGTGCCAGCAGTCCCACAGGGCTGGACACCATATATTTT,CASSPTGLDTIYF
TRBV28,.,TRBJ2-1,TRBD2,TGTGCCAGCAGTACCTCACAGGGGGCGCCTAGCGGGAGGCGACTCGCCTACAATGAGCAGTTCTTC,CASSTSQGAPSGRRLAYNEQFF
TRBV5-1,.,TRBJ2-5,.,TGCGCCAGCAGCTTTGTGGGAGGAGGAGAGACCCAGTACTTC,CASSFVGGGETQYF
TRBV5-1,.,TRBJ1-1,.,TGCGCCAGCAGCTTGGACAGACGGCCTGGGAGGGGAACGTTGAGTACTGAAGCTTTCTTT,CASSLDRRPGRGTLSTEAFF
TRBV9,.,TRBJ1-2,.,TGTGCCAGCAGCTCCCGACAGGTCGATGGCTACACCTTC,CASSSRQVDGYTF
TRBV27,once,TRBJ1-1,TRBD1,TGTGCCAGCAGTTCGGGGACAGGTTGGAACACTGAAGCTTTCTTT,CASSSGTGWNTEAFF
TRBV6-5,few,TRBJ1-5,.,TGTGCCAGCAGTCCACAGGGTGCCAATCAGCCCCAGCATTTT,CASSPQGANQPQHF
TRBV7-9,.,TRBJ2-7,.,TGTGCCAGCAGCTTGGCAGGCCGCTCCTACGAGCAGTACTTC,CASSLAGRSYEQYF
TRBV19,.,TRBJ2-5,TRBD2,TGTGCCAGTAGTGTCAGCGGGAGGCTCCAAGAGACCCAGTACTTC,CASSVSGRLQETQYF
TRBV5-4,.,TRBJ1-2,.,TGTGCCAGCAGCGCGGGACCCCAGACTTATGGCTACACCTTC,CASSAGPQTYGYTF